These 14 T cell receptor beta chains originate from one sample sequenced in a study of radiotherapy plus CTLA-4 blockade in lung cancer. Measured with immunoSEQ multiplex PCR; TCRdb has only the in-frame clones, and not every one. In the table there are 65,000 to 85,000 clones, 70% to 85% of which are singletons. The sample here was peripheral blood, taken from a patient treated with radiotherapy plus ipilimumab. Source of these receptors: a human donor with non-small cell lung cancer whose response to radiotherapy plus ipilimumab could not be evaluated.

The V call is TRBV29-1, the J call TRBJ2-5; TRBD1 aligns across 10 bases. This CDR3 spans 13 amino acids. Trimming took 3 bases from V and 5 from J; bases not matched to a gene: 3. CDR1 and CDR2 (germline): SQVTM, ANQGSEA. The CDR3, as DNA: TGCAGCGTTGAGACAGGGGGCCGGGAGACCCAGTACTTC. This sequence encodes CSVETGGRETQYF.

This clone was seen only a few times. The rearrangement uses TRBV25-1 and TRBJ1-2, with D possibly being TRBD1 (5 bases). V was clipped by 6 bases and J by 7 bases, with 18 bases between them. The CDR3 is made up of 14 amino acids. Germline V CDR1 and CDR2: MGHDK, SYGVNS. For the CDR3, the DNA is TGTGCCAGCAGGAGAGATGGGGGGTTGGGTGGCTACACCTTC. This encodes CASRRDGGLGGYTF.

V and J are TRBV14 and TRBJ1-2, with 9 bases aligning to TRBD1. CDR1 is SGHDN and CDR2 is FVKESK in the germline V gene. The CDR3 has 15 amino acids. V dropped 0 bases and J dropped 6; count of bases not matched to a gene: 5. In DNA form, the CDR3 reads TGTGCCAGCAGCCAAGATTCTGACAGGGGGGATGGCTACACCTTC. It translates to CASSQDSDRGDGYTF.

The chain recombines TRBV7-9 with TRBJ1-3; TRBD1 matches at 7 bases. CDR1 is SEHNR and CDR2 is FQNEAQ in the germline V gene (reference sequence). V trimming: 0 bases; J trimming: 4 bases; junction bases outside the gene matches: 6. The CDR3 contains 16 residues. The CDR3 nucleotides are TGTGCCAGCAGCTTAGCGGAAACAGGGGCCGGAAACACCATATATTTT. Amino acids: CASSLAETGAGNTIYF. Supplemented by reference TRBV7-9 and TRBJ1-3, the full variable domain reads DTGVSQNPRHKITKRGQNVTFRCDPISEHNRLYWYRQTLGQGPEFLTYFQNEAQLEKSRLLSDRFSAERPKGSFSTLEIQRTEQGDSAMYLCASSLAETGAGNTIYFGEGSWLTVV.

The chain carries TRBV11-3 and TRBJ2-3, with D unresolved. The V gene lost 5 bases and the J gene lost 1 base, with 4 bases spanning the gap. Germline CDR1 and CDR2: SGHNT and YENEEA. The CDR3 consists of 12 residues. The CDR3 protein is CASSTGTDTQYF. The CDR3 DNA is TGTGCCAGCAGCACAGGCACAGATACGCAGTATTTT.

This clone appeared once. V usage is TRBV30 and J usage is TRBJ2-1; 10 positions match TRBD2. The germline V gene has CDR1 GTSNPN and CDR2 SVGIG (reference sequence). The length of the CDR3 is 14 residues. The junction had 3 bases not matched to a gene; V was cut back by 4 bases and J by 3 bases. As DNA, the CDR3 is TGTGCCTGGAATAGCGGGAGGTTCTACAATGAGCAGTTCTTC. It yields the protein CAWNSGRFYNEQFF.

The gene calls are TRBV7-7 and TRBJ2-2, with 12 positions matching TRBD2. This CDR3 is 19 amino acids long. The germline CDR1 and CDR2 sequences are SSHAT and FNYEAQ (reference sequence). J was trimmed by 3 bases and V by 3 bases; bases with no gene match: 11. The CDR3 DNA follows: TGTGCCAGCAGCTTGCGTCCTGGACTAGCGGGGTCGGACACCGGGGAGCTGTTTTTT. It yields the protein CASSLRPGLAGSDTGELFF.

The rearrangement joins TRBV14 to TRBJ1-2; a possible D gene is TRBD1 (6 bases). Germline V gene data show CDR1 as SGHDN and CDR2 as FVKESK. V was clipped by 0 bases and J by 4 bases, with 15 bases between them. CDR3 length: 16 residues. DNA of the CDR3: TGTGCCAGCAGCCAAGATGGATGGGGGCTCAGCTATGGCTACACCTTC. It specifies CASSQDGWGLSYGYTF.

This clone was recorded once. The chain links TRBV6-5 to TRBJ1-2; 8 bases are a match to TRBD1. The germline CDR1 and CDR2 sequences are MNHEY and SVGAGI. J was trimmed by 9 bases and V by 2 bases; bases with no gene match: 5. This CDR3 has 13 amino acids. In DNA form, the CDR3 reads TGTGCCAGCAGTTACCCCGGGACAGGAAGCTACACCTTC. Translated: CASSYPGTGSYTF.

This chain links TRBV10-3 with TRBJ1-4; 7 bases align to TRBD1. Germline loops: CDR1 ENHRY, CDR2 SYGVKD. The CDR3 length is 15 residues. J was trimmed by 7 bases and V by 10 bases; bases with no gene match: 15. The CDR3, as DNA: TGTGCCACCCTCGGCCAACAGGGGATAAGTGAAAAACTGTTTTTT. Encoded protein: CATLGQQGISEKLFF.

The rearrangement links TRBV25-1 to TRBJ2-4; D unresolved. Trimming removed 4 bases from V and 8 bases from J, with 9 bases in between. Germline V gene lookup returns CDR1 MGHDK and CDR2 SYGVNS. This CDR3 is 12 amino acids long. The CDR3 loop is CASSGPRYIQYF. The CDR3, as DNA: TGTGCCAGCAGTGGTCCCAGGTACATTCAGTACTTC.

This clone appeared a single time. The chain uses TRBV5-3 and TRBJ2-7; 13 nucleotides match TRBD2. TRBV5-3 counts as an open reading frame of uncertain function. There are 17 residues in the CDR3. J lost 0 bases, V lost 2 bases, and 5 bases had no gene match. The CDR3: CARSFGTSGTGSYEQYF. CDR3 nucleotides: TGTGCCAGAAGCTTCGGGACTAGCGGGACAGGCTCCTACGAGCAGTACTTC.

This clone has just a few counts. The chain combines TRBV29-1 with TRBJ1-2, with D perhaps TRBD1 (5 bases). The CDR3 sequence is 11 residues long. Germline values: CDR1 SQVTM, CDR2 ANQGSEA. V was cut by 4 bases and J by 6 bases, with 9 bases left in between. The CDR3 DNA reads TGCAGCGTTGTGGGGCCTGATGGCTACACCTTC. Its protein is CSVVGPDGYTF.

This clone was seen once. The chain links TRBV4-2 to TRBJ2-5; TRBD2 matches at 8 bases. The junction had 4 bases not matched to a gene; V was cut back by 0 bases and J by 4 bases. Germline assignment: CDR1 LGHNA and CDR2 YNFKEQ. This CDR3 has 15 residues. DNA of the CDR3: TGTGCCAGCAGCCAAGATCCAGCGGGGGCAGAGACCCAGTACTTC. As protein: CASSQDPAGAETQYF.